These 3 T cell receptor beta chains share one sample of origin, sequenced in a study of a mutant IDH1 vaccine in newly diagnosed glioma. Time point described: week 23, last vaccination. The vaccine gave 300 ug of a 20-mer mutant IDH1 peptide subcutaneously per dose. Which antigens these TCRs recognize remains unknown. The assay was immunoSEQ multiplex PCR, and TCRdb's table has in-frame clones only and misses some. The table includes around 40,000 clones, roughly 83% detected once. Sequencing was performed on PBMCs, taken from a glioma patient whose treatment included an IDH1 peptide vaccine. These receptors came from a woman between 18 and 30 years old with glioma. Some clones in this sample may be carry-over from other donors' samples.

V and J are TRBV2 and TRBJ2-3, with 8 nucleotides matching TRBD2. The CDR3 sequence is 13 residues long. CDR1 and CDR2 from the germline V gene are SNHLY and FYNNEI. V lost 11 bases, J lost 4 bases, and 8 bases stayed unmatched. As DNA, the CDR3 is TGTGCCGTGCCGGGAGGGGTGTCAGATACGCAGTATTTT. It yields the protein CAVPGGVSDTQYF.

This chain's CDR3 is CASSLGGYGNTIYF. CDR3 in DNA: TGTGCCAGCAGCTTGGGAGGTTATGGAAACACCATATATTTT. J is TRBJ1-3 and V is TRBV5-4; no clear D. V shed 0 bases and J shed 3 bases, with 7 bases lying between them. CDR1 SGHNT and CDR2 YYREEE come from the germline V gene (reference sequence). This CDR3 region has 14 residues.

This chain joins TRBV27 and TRBJ1-6, with D perhaps TRBD1 (6 bases). The germline V gene encodes CDR1 MNHEY and CDR2 SMNVEV (reference sequence). The CDR3 is made up of 16 amino acids. Trimming took off 2 bases at V and 6 bases at J, with 14 bases between the two ends. CDR3 in DNA: TGTGCCAGCAGTTTACGGGGGCGCCCCGGTAATTCACCCCTCCACTTT. Translating gives CASSLRGRPGNSPLHF.